Listed here is a single TCR beta chain. This clonotype has a single count. Its cognate antigen has yet to be identified. The input lacks base qualities; no much larger clone sits a single base away. One read alone is a weak basis. Peripheral blood CD8+ and CD4+ T cells from healthy donors, Susac syndrome patients and multiple sclerosis patients were profiled using high-throughput TCR beta sequencing. Healthy donors were included as age- and sex-matched controls. Bulk CD8+ and CD4+ T cells were purified magnetically by negative isolation, whereas CD8+ TEMRA cells were enriched by FACS. Blood was drawn into EDTA tubes, processed within 24 hours, and PBMCs were isolated by density gradient centrifugation. PBMCs destined for TCR sequencing were cryopreserved in liquid nitrogen and later thawed in a 37 °C water bath. The sorted or isolated CD4+, CD8+ and CD8+ TEMRA cells reached a purity of at least 90%.

The CDR1 and CDR2 encoded by the germline V gene are SGHDT and YYEEEE. V was cut back by 0 bases and J by 0 bases, leaving a gap of 7 bases between them. The CDR3, cysteine through phenylalanine, is 15 amino acids long. Of all the DNA, just the CDR3 is kept, 45 bases in frame from base 1. The entry originates in a study of CD8 T cells in Susac syndrome (dated by TCRdb to the late 2010s). For the study in its entirety: Whether CD8+ T cell activation and differentiation in Susac syndrome was antigen driven was tested using repertoire sequencing.

RNA was extracted using the RNeasy kit, and about 0.45 to 1 ug of the RNA was reverse transcribed with random hexamers. TCR beta CDR3 regions were amplified with the immunoSEQ multiplex PCR assay covering 54 Vbeta and 13 Jbeta segments. PCR amplification bias was corrected by using a synthetic template baseline for primer optimization and computational correction. As for how the authors treated the data: Only productive sequences were kept, with reads annotated to V, D and J genes according to IMGT and analyzed in immunoSEQ Analyzer. To calculate clonality, Shannon entropy was normalized by log2 of the number of productive unique sequences and then subtracted from one. For each patient and control, public and private clones were evaluated among the 100 most prevalent clones. A clone was defined as Susac-specific if it was absent from the healthy and MS cohorts, from 950 to 1,300 published viral clones and from other ImmuneACCESS disease sequences. The public reads were reprocessed in TCRdb via fastp at Q25 and MiXCR, keeping in-frame beta chains. Rows merge per CDR3 protein into single entries with the most common DNA and genes. The V and J calls come from TCRdb's annotation, not from the publication. In this sample the table shows some 120,000 distinct CDR3 sequences, nearly 95% of which occur a single time. The ten largest account for over 0.1% of the sample.

Summary of the overall study and its limitations: The TCR sequencing and HLA analysis was acknowledged to have included a relatively small number of individuals.

This clonotype was sampled from a human donor in good health. Sequenced sample: CD4+ T cells from PBMCs. The chain is made from TRBV5-6 and TRBJ1-3; no D gene can be assigned with confidence. The CDR3 here reads CASSLGTYSGNTIYF. The DNA is as follows: TGTGCCAGCAGCTTGGGCACCTACTCTGGAAACACCATATATTTT.